Described below is a single TCR beta chain sequence and its context. The source of the sample is a study of lymphopenia after photon versus proton radiotherapy. This CDR3 contains 15 residues. Trimming cost V 3 bases and J 2 bases, with 13 bases left between them. In germline, CDR1 is SGHVS, CDR2 FNYEAQ. This table comes from immunoSEQ multiplex PCR, and its TCRdb copy is limited to in-frame clones, with some not included. The sample carries tens of thousands of clones, 83% recorded once. This clonotype was obtained from a man in his sixties with pancreatic cancer. The V gene is TRBV7-6, the J gene TRBJ2-5; possible D gene TRBD2, 6 bases. The sample here was peripheral blood, taken from a patient treated with proton-based radiotherapy. This CDR3 reads CASSLYPGTQETQYF. CDR3 in DNA: TGTGCCAGCAGCTTGTATCCAGGGACTCAAGAGACCCAGTACTTC.